The 8 T cell receptor beta chains reported below all come from one sample, sequenced in a study of T cells expressing NK-cell markers. TCRdb re-called the 5' RACE reads and gives one entry per CDR3 protein, without DNA. The sample has about 460,000 distinct CDR3 sequences; the top ten hold almost 1.5%. The sequencing input was blood T cells: a sorted CD56 or NKG2C T cell subset, CD4+ or CD8+ T cells, or bulk PBMC T cells (not recorded which). The source is a woman aged 45-65 years in good health.

This chain uses TRBV10-3 with TRBJ2-1. Per germline, CDR1 ENHRY and CDR2 SYGVKD. CDR3 length: 11 amino acids. CDR3 sequence: CAISDSDEQFF.

This sequence joins TRBV12-3 or TRBV12-4 and TRBJ1-2. The length of the CDR3 is 15 residues. The CDR3: CAISQSGGRPRGYTF.

Here the CDR3 reads CASNRGQLNTEAFF. The chain couples TRBV6-5 to TRBJ1-1; TCRdb indicates TRBD1, and absent DNA this call remains unverified. Germline CDR1 reads MNHEY; CDR2 reads SVGAGI. The CDR3 runs 14 residues.

This chain connects TRBV6-1 to TRBJ1-1. The CDR3 has 14 amino acids. Germline V CDR1 and CDR2: MNHNS, SASEGT. The CDR3 loop is CASSERWRNTEAFF.

The V call is TRBV14, the J call TRBJ2-1; TCRdb indicates TRBD2, and absent DNA this call remains unverified. In germline, CDR1 is SGHDN, CDR2 FVKESK. This CDR3 spans 17 amino acids. The CDR3 loop is CASSQALGGPGTNEQFF.

The chain couples TRBV12-3 or TRBV12-4 to TRBJ1-5; the TRBD1 assignment by TCRdb is unverifiable without DNA. The CDR3 has 14 residues. The CDR3 protein is CASSRAGSNQPQHF.

The genes are TRBV10-3 and TRBJ2-1. The CDR3 spans 15 residues. The germline V gene has CDR1 ENHRY and CDR2 SYGVKD. Here the CDR3 reads CAISESGAASREQFF.

The rearrangement joins TRBV5-1 to TRBJ2-2; the TCRdb D gene call, TRBD2, has no DNA to confirm it. The germline V gene has CDR1 SGHRS and CDR2 YFSETQ. The CDR3 extends over 14 amino acids. This chain's CDR3 is CASSSASFTGELFF.